These T cell receptor beta chains were read from a single sample in a study of blood T cell repertoires in COVID-19. The method was immunoSEQ multiplex PCR; TCRdb's version includes in-frame clones alone and lacks a portion of them. Of tens of thousands of clones listed, 80% to 90% are singletons. The sample was peripheral blood. The receptors originated from a man in his forties with acute or convalescent COVID-19. Both conserved end residues are part of each CDR3. The D gene is left open where the match is weak. The size entry is marked missing in some rows and otherwise reads once, few, many or a size class.

CDR3 DNA: TGTGCCAGCAGCCAAGTTTCAGGACGGGGGTTTGCGGGGGAGCTGTTTTTT
CDR3 protein: CASSQVSGRGFAGELFF
D gene: .
J gene: TRBJ2-2
V gene: TRBV3-1/TRBV3-2
clone size: once

CDR3 DNA: TGTGCCAGCAGCACCCGGGACAGGCAGTACTTC
CDR3 protein: CASSTRDRQYF
D gene: TRBD1
J gene: TRBJ2-7
V gene: TRBV11-3
clone size: few

CDR3 DNA: TGCGCCAGCAGCCAAGAGGCAGGCTACTCTGGAAACACCATATATTTT
CDR3 protein: CASSQEAGYSGNTIYF
D gene: .
J gene: TRBJ1-3
V gene: TRBV4-1
clone size: .

CDR3 DNA: TGTGCCAGCAGCACGAACCGGGACAGCACTGAAGCTTTCTTT
CDR3 protein: CASSTNRDSTEAFF
D gene: TRBD1
J gene: TRBJ1-1
V gene: TRBV7-3
clone size: .

CDR3 DNA: TGTGCCAGCAGATCCCCGGGACAGGGGGACTATGGCTACACCTTC
CDR3 protein: CASRSPGQGDYGYTF
D gene: TRBD1
J gene: TRBJ1-2
V gene: TRBV6-5
clone size: .

CDR3 DNA: TGTGCCAGAACGACCTGGGACTCTACCGGGGAGCTGTTTTTT
CDR3 protein: CARTTWDSTGELFF
D gene: .
J gene: TRBJ2-2
V gene: TRBV6-5
clone size: .

CDR3 DNA: TGTGCCAGCAGTGAATTGGGGGCATCGAACACCGGGGAGCTGTTTTTT
CDR3 protein: CASSELGASNTGELFF
D gene: .
J gene: TRBJ2-2
V gene: TRBV25-1
clone size: .

CDR3 DNA: TGTGCCAGCTCACCGGGGCAGAACACCGGGGAGCTGTTTTTT
CDR3 protein: CASSPGQNTGELFF
D gene: .
J gene: TRBJ2-2
V gene: TRBV18
clone size: .

CDR3 DNA: TGTGCCAGCAGTGGGACAGCTCCTGATAATTCACCCCTCCACTTT
CDR3 protein: CASSGTAPDNSPLHF
D gene: TRBD1
J gene: TRBJ1-6
V gene: TRBV11-3
clone size: .

CDR3 DNA: TGTGCCTGGAGTGAAGAGTTCGGCTACACCTTC
CDR3 protein: CAWSEEFGYTF
D gene: .
J gene: TRBJ1-2
V gene: TRBV30
clone size: .